Given below is one TCR beta chain in context. This record belongs to a study of cytomegalovirus exposure and HLA in healthy donors. V trimming: 6 bases; J trimming: 5 bases; junction bases outside the gene matches: 7. In germline, CDR1 is MNHEY, CDR2 SVGAGI. The CDR3 runs 14 residues. PCR primers comprised 60 Vbeta and 13 Jbeta primers. As handled by the study authors: A later analysis tallied 87 million or so unique TCR beta chains, about 9.9 million of them shared. TCRdb keeps only in-frame clones here, not all; method: immunoSEQ multiplex PCR. The V and J calls and clone size come from that table; D and trimming were worked out from the DNA. The repertoire has about 62,000 clones, about 89% of them found once; the top ten carry approximately 1.4%.

Source material: PBMCs. The receptor comes from a man between 18 and 35 years old in good health and CMV-seronegative. V and J are TRBV6-5 and TRBJ2-5, with 9 bases aligning to TRBD2. CDR3 residues: CASRERGAGETQYF. CDR3 coding DNA: TGTGCCAGCAGGGAGCGGGGGGCGGGCGAGACCCAGTACTTC.